Listed here is a single T cell receptor (beta chain). Its antigen is unidentified. TCRdb keeps only in-frame clones here, not all; method: immunoSEQ multiplex PCR. Here the sample spans roughly 130,000 clones, about nine tenths being singletons. The study treated chemo-refractory metastatic non-small-cell lung cancer patients with focal radiation plus ipilimumab CTLA-4 blockade. Per the germline V gene, CDR1 is SGHTA and CDR2 is FQGNSA. Trimming pared 5 bases from V and 2 bases from J, leaving 15 bases between. This CDR3 has 16 amino acids. The sample originates from a study of radiotherapy plus CTLA-4 blockade in lung cancer. Background on the study: Among all patients, 18% showed objective responses, while about 30% had disease control.

Whole-study results and caveats: Response was reportedly best predicted by early blood T cell clone dynamics, with interferon-beta. Blood TCR clones of tumor origin expanded after radiotherapy plus ipilimumab.

J is TRBJ1-4 and V is TRBV7-2, with D maybe TRBD1 (5 bases). The input for sequencing was peripheral blood, taken from a patient treated with radiotherapy plus ipilimumab. This clonotype originated in a human donor with non-small cell lung cancer that progressed on radiotherapy plus ipilimumab. The DNA of the CDR3 is TGTGCCAGCAGCCAAGGGGTGGGACCCACTAATGAAAAACTGTTTTTT. It specifies CASSQGVGPTNEKLFF.